The source of this T cell receptor (beta chain) is a study of blood T cells in healthy people across ages. CDR3 length equals 13 residues. Germline lookup yields CDR1 LGHDT and CDR2 YNNKEL (reference sequence). Trimming stripped 4 bases from V and 10 bases from J, with 11 bases between. A second PCR, run for roughly 7 to 12 cycles, used a sample-barcoded 5' primer plus a J-beta primer mix. TCRdb used MiXCR to reprocess the 5' RACE reads, holding one entry per CDR3 protein. The sample contains approximately 780,000 distinct CDR3 sequences, roughly 25% of which appear only once. These records were also assigned to another study, of T cells of mothers and their children.

The origin of this receptor is a boy aged 10-17 years in good health. Sequencing was done on a sample of blood. The V and J genes are TRBV3-1 and TRBJ1-6; D not resolved. CDR3 nucleotides: TGTGCCAGCAGCCCACTCCGGAGGTCACCCCTCCACTTT. Translating it yields CASSPLRRSPLHF.